The TCR beta chain described here comes from a study of T cells in Graves' hyperthyroidism and ophthalmopathy. Patients were aged 18 to 65, had disease duration under 2 months, and had newly diagnosed hyperthyroidism. Criteria for exclusion of patients were uncontrolled infection, other autoimmune disease, pregnancy or lactation. The germline CDR1 and CDR2 sequences are SNHLY and FYNNEI. The CDR3 has 12 amino acids. Deletions cut 6 bases from V and 6 bases from J, with 11 bases between. This clonotype occurred once. The antigen is undetermined. A much larger clone sits a single nucleotide away, making a read error possible. Study-level points and caveats: Ophthalmopathy was separated from stable hyperthyroidism by a 13 V-J model. Expanded thyroid clonotypes (above 0.001) were mostly also found in blood.

Amplification targeted TCR beta CDR3 regions from RNA transcripts. Initially, a first-round RT-PCR of the TCR CDR3 employed the HTBI primer set. A single record per CDR3 protein comes from TCRdb applying MiXCR to the multiplex PCR reads. The sample contains about 560,000 distinct CDR3 sequences, approximately 15% of which appear only once. The TCR originated in a woman younger than 30 with Graves' hyperthyroidism. Material for sequencing was blood. The V call is TRBV2, the J call TRBJ1-2, with D hard to call. Here the CDR3 DNA reads TGTGCCAGCAGCTCAGTGTTCCATGGCTACACCTTC. This encodes CASSSVFHGYTF. Filled out from reference TRBV2 and TRBJ1-2, the complete variable domain reads EPEVTQTPSHQVTQMGQEVILRCVPISNHLYFYWYRQILGQKVEFLVSFYNNEISEKSEIFDDQFSVERPDGSNFTLKIRSTKLEDSAMYFCASSSVFHGYTFGSGTRLTVV.